This T cell receptor beta chain emerged from a study of T cells in Graves' hyperthyroidism and ophthalmopathy (dated by TCRdb to the late 2010s). At the level of the whole study: Peripheral blood samples were taken at initial diagnosis, before any treatment was given. A discovery cohort of about a hundred patients, roughly 40 with Graves' ophthalmopathy and fewer than 65 with stable Graves' hyperthyroidism, was used to find distinguishing TCR V-J signatures. Prospective prediction of ophthalmopathy was tested in an independent validation cohort of some 20 hyperthyroidism patients and 15 to 17 patients who later progressed to ophthalmopathy. The 75 to 100 discovery patients were divided at random into training and test sets in a 7:3 ratio. Thyroid tissue and blood T-cell repertoires from six Graves' hyperthyroidism patients were also compared in the study. After sampling, hyperthyroidism patients received methimazole starting at 30 mg daily, and ophthalmopathy patients received high-dose intravenous methylprednisolone. The paper describes TCR Vbeta CDR3 sequencing of roughly 130 peripheral blood samples, made up of some 40 ophthalmopathy patients, over 70 hyperthyroidism patients and 17 progressor patients. What the study reported, not specific to this receptor: Most expanded thyroid clonotypes (frequency above 0.001) were also found in blood, which suggests that blood repertoires may mirror thyroid immune responses. No statistical method was used to set the sample size in advance, and investigators knew the group allocation. A model built on a 13 V-J signature distinguished ophthalmopathy from stable hyperthyroidism, reaching around 88% sensitivity and 81.08% specificity in cross-validation and 80%/75% in testing. In validation, the model predicted progression to ophthalmopathy a median of roughly 6.2 months before onset, with about 71% sensitivity and about 75% specificity.

This clonotype was counted ten times or more. What antigen it recognizes has not been identified. No much larger clone is present one base from it, and per-base qualities are unavailable. The TCR beta CDR3 regions were amplified from RNA transcripts. The TCR CDR3 was subjected to a first round of RT-PCR using the HTBI primer set and the Qiagen OneStep RT-PCR kit. Libraries were constructed in a second round of multiplex PCR, after which size selection and purification were carried out. Sequencing of the libraries was done on an Illumina HiSeq2000 using paired-end 100 bp reads. Per the authors' processing: SOAPnuke was used to process the raw data, throwing out any read that contained adapters or uncalled bases, had a mean Phred below 15, or lacked an exact constant-primer or identifier match. High-quality paired reads were merged with COPE v1.2.5, and unique nucleotide sequences were defined as clonotypes. MiTCR v1.1 was used to align clonotypes to the IMGT TRBV, TRBD and TRBJ reference segments. Only V-J combinations with frequency above 0.0001, covering about 99% of repertoires, were analysed. A TCS score was defined as the ratio between F50 (clonal expansion) and ExV (chaos), using BLOSUM62-based TCRdist between CDR3 peptides within each V-J. Welch's t-statistics and random forest reduced just over 500 V-J features to 10 to 15, which were used in a naive Bayes classifier (R e1071). TCRdb reprocessing: public reads trimmed at Q25 with fastp, clones called with MiXCR, in-frame beta chains kept. Entries are consolidated by CDR3 protein sequence, retaining the most common genes and DNA. The V and J calls and clone size come from TCRdb's table, not from the authors' own analysis. The table for this sample lists about 620,000 distinct CDR3 sequences; 15% to 20% of them were counted only once. The ten biggest clones cover 3.8% of the sample.

Stable Graves' hyperthyroidism was defined as no progression to ophthalmopathy during 18 months of follow-up. The hyperthyroidism patients were between 18 and 65 years old and newly diagnosed, with a disease duration of less than 2 months. Exclusion was applied to patients with uncontrolled infections, other autoimmune diseases, pregnancy or lactation. Diagnoses were established on the basis of clinical symptoms, serum thyroxine and TRAb, thyroid ultrasound, and orbital computed tomography. PBMCs were isolated from around 10 ml of fresh peripheral blood by Ficoll-Paque density gradient centrifugation. Total RNA was extracted using Trizol reagent, and RNA quality was assessed on an Agilent 2100 Bioanalyzer. From the germline V gene, CDR1 is SQVTM and CDR2 is ANQGSEA. The CDR3 numbers 11 residues from cysteine through phenylalanine. Only the CDR3 region is kept as DNA, spanning 33 bases read in frame from base 1. V is pared back by 4 bases and J by 3 bases, with 4 bases lying between the germline termini.

The sequencing sample was made of blood. This receptor chain uses TRBV29-1 and TRBJ1-3; there is no confident call for the D gene. The clonotype was recovered from a young woman with Graves' hyperthyroidism. The base sequence is TGCAGCGTTGCTTTTGGAAACACCATATATTTT. Its amino acids are CSVAFGNTIYF.